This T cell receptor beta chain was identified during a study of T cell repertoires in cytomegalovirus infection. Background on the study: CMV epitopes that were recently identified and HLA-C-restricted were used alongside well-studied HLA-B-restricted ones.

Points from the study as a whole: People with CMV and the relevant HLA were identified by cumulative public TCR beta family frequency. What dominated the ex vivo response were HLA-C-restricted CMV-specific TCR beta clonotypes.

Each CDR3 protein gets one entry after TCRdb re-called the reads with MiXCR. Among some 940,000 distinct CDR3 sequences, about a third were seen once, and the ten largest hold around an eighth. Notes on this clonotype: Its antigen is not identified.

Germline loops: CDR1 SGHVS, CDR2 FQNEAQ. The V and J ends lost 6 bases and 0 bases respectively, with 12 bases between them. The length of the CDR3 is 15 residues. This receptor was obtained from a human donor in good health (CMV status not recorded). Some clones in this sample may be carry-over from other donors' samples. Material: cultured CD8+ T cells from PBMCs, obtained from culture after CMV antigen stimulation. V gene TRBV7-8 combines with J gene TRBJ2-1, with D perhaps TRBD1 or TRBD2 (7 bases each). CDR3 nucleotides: TGTGCCAGCAGGTCCAGGGGGGGCTCCTACAATGAGCAGTTCTTC. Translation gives CASRSRGGSYNEQFF.